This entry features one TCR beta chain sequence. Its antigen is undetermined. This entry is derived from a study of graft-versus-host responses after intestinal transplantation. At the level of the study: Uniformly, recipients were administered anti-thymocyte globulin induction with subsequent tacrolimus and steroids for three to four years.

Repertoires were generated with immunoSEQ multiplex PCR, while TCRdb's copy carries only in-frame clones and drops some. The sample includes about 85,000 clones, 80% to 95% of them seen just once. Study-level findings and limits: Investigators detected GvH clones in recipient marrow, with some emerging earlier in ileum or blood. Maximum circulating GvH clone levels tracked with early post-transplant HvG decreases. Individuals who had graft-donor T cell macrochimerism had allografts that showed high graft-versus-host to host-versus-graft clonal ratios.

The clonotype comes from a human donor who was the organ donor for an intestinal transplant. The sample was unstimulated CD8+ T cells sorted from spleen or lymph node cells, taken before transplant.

CDR3 sequence reads: CSVVVGAYEQYF. CDR3 sequence (DNA): TGCAGCGTTGTGGTGGGAGCTTACGAGCAGTACTTC. The chain recombines TRBV29-1 with TRBJ2-7; weak D call: TRBD2 (5 bases). There are 12 residues in the CDR3. Germline CDR1 and CDR2: SQVTM and ANQGSEA. The V and J ends lost 4 bases and 4 bases respectively, with 11 bases between them.